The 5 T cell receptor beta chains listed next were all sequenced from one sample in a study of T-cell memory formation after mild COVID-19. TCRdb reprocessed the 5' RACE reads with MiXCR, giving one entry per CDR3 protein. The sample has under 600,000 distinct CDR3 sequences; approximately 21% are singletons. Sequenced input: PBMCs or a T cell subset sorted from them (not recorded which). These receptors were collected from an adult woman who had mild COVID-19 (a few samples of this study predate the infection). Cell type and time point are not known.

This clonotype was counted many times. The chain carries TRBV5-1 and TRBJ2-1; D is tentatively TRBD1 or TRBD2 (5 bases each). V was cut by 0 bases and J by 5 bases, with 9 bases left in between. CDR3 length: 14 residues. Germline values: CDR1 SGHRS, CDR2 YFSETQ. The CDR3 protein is CASSLGDLHNEQFF. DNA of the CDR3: TGCGCCAGCAGCTTGGGGGACCTCCACAATGAGCAGTTCTTC.

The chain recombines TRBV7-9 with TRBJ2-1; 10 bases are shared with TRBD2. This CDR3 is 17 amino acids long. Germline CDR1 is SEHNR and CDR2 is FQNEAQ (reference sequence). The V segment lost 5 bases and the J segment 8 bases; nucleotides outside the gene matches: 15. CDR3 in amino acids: CASSPHPTLAGAHEQFF. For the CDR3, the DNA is TGTGCCAGCAGCCCCCATCCCACTCTAGCGGGAGCGCATGAGCAGTTCTTC. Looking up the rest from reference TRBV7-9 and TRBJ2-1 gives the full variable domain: DTGVSQNPRHKITKRGQNVTFRCDPISEHNRLYWYRQTLGQGPEFLTYFQNEAQLEKSRLLSDRFSAERPKGSFSTLEIQRTEQGDSAMYLCASSPHPTLAGAHEQFFGPGTRLTVL.

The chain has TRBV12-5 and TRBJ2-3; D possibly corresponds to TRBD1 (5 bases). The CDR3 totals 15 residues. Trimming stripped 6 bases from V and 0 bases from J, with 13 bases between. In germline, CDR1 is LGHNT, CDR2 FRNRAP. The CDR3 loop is CASGKTELSTDTQYF. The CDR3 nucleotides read TGTGCTAGTGGGAAGACAGAGCTAAGCACAGATACGCAGTATTTT.

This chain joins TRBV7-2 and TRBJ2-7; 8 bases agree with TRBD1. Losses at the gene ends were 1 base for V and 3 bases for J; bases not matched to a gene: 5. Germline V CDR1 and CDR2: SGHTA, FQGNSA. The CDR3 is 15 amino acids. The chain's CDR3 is CASSLESGGYYEQYF. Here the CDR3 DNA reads TGTGCCAGCAGCTTAGAGTCAGGGGGCTACTACGAGCAGTACTTC.

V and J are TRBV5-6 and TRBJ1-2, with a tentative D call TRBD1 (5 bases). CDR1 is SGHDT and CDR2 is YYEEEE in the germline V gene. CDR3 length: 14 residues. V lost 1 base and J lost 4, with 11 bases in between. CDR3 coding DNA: TGTGCCAGCAGCTTGCAAACAGGAACCTATGGCTACACCTTC. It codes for CASSLQTGTYGYTF. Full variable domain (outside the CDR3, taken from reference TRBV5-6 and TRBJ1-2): DAGVTQSPTHLIKTRGQQVTLRCSPKSGHDTVSWYQQALGQGPQFIFQYYEEEERQRGNFPDRFSGHQFPNYSSELNVNALLLGDSALYLCASSLQTGTYGYTFGSGTRLTVV.